Below are 12 T cell receptor beta chains sequenced from a single sample in a study of shared clonotypes between healthy human individuals (dated by TCRdb to the early 2020s). Receptor amplification or capture employed the immunoSEQ multiplex PCR assay. TCRdb provides this immuneACCESS table in a form limited to in-frame rearrangements. Some clones are lacking; in checked studies, under half of them reflect an unresolved V gene, and why the rest are absent is not known. Recorded for this sample are 2 million to 2.5 million clones; over 90% of them occurred a single time. Jointly, the top ten make up 0.39% of the sample. Material for sequencing was naive CD4+ T cells from PBMCs. The intended sense of this specimen's cell subset or site label: CD45RA+ positively selected. These receptors came from a man between 18 and 35 years old in good health. Some clones in this sample may be carry-over from other donors' samples.

V is TRBV7-2 and J is TRBJ1-3, with D maybe TRBD1 (5 bases). Germline V gene data show CDR1 as SGHTA and CDR2 as FQGNSA. Trimming cost V 4 bases and J 0 bases, with 10 bases left between them. The CDR3 is 15 residues long. The CDR3 sequence: CASSYYRSSGNTIYF. Here the CDR3 DNA reads TGTGCCAGCAGCTATTACAGGTCCTCTGGAAACACCATATATTTT.

This chain joins TRBV18 and TRBJ2-2, with D possibly matching TRBD2 (5 bases). The CDR3 covers 15 residues. The germline V gene has CDR1 KGHSH and CDR2 LQKENI. V dropped 6 bases and J dropped 1 base, with 12 bases sitting between them. CDR3 residues: CASSPDWGNTGELFF. The CDR3 DNA is TGTGCCAGCTCCCCGGACTGGGGGAACACCGGGGAGCTGTTTTTT.

This chain joins TRBV28 and TRBJ2-7; 7 nucleotides align to TRBD2. CDR1 and CDR2 from the germline V gene are MDHEN and SYDVKM. The CDR3 contains 13 residues. Trimming removed 5 bases from V and 5 bases from J; junction bases left unmatched: 6. The CDR3 bases are TGTGCCAGCAGTATGGGAGGGAACCACGAGCAGTACTTC. This sequence encodes CASSMGGNHEQYF.

The chain is built from TRBV2 and TRBJ2-3; tentatively, D is TRBD1 (5 bases). This CDR3 is built from 15 residues. Deletions cut 3 bases from V and 4 bases from J, with 14 bases between. Germline V lookup: CDR1 SNHLY, CDR2 FYNNEI. The CDR3 region is CASSDSGFYADTQYF. DNA of the CDR3: TGTGCCAGCAGTGATTCAGGGTTTTATGCAGATACGCAGTATTTT. The variable domain in full, completed from reference TRBV2 and TRBJ2-3, reads EPEVTQTPSHQVTQMGQEVILRCVPISNHLYFYWYRQILGQKVEFLVSFYNNEISEKSEIFDDQFSVERPDGSNFTLKIRSTKLEDSAMYFCASSDSGFYADTQYFGPGTRLTVL.

This sequence joins TRBV5-5 and TRBJ2-1; D remains unclear. This CDR3 is built from 12 residues. Trimming stripped 3 bases from V and 9 bases from J, with 10 bases between. Germline loops: CDR1 SGHKS, CDR2 YYEKEE (reference sequence). The CDR3 protein is CASSSPLGEQFF. The CDR3 coding sequence is TGTGCCAGCAGCTCTCCCCTAGGTGAGCAGTTCTTC.

This chain's CDR3 is CASSYERGNEQFF. The CDR3 DNA reads TGTGCCAGCAGCTACGAGCGGGGGAATGAGCAGTTCTTC. This sequence joins TRBV7-2 and TRBJ2-1; TRBD2 matches 8 bases. Germline V CDR1 and CDR2: SGHTA, FQGNSA. V was pared by 4 bases and J by 7 bases, with 3 bases of the junction left unmatched. The CDR3 spans 13 residues.

This clone was recorded only once. The rearrangement joins TRBV5-1 to TRBJ2-3; D is undetermined. Germline V gene data show CDR1 as SGHRS and CDR2 as YFSETQ. This CDR3 region has 13 residues. V was trimmed by 4 bases and J by 4 bases, leaving 10 bases between them. This CDR3 is CASSPGVSDTQYF. DNA for the CDR3: TGCGCCAGCAGCCCGGGTGTGTCAGATACGCAGTATTTT.

The rearrangement links TRBV4-1 to TRBJ1-1; the D gene is possibly TRBD1 (6 bases). Germline V gene sequence: CDR1 MGHRA, CDR2 YSYEKL. The CDR3 totals 15 residues. V was pared by 0 bases and J by 5 bases, with 13 bases between. The CDR3 DNA sequence: TGCGCCAGCAGCCAAGATAACAGGGTTGTGACTGAAGCTTTCTTT. It specifies CASSQDNRVVTEAFF.

CDR3: CSVEKRGHTGELFF. For the CDR3, the DNA is TGCAGCGTTGAAAAACGGGGGCACACCGGGGAGCTGTTTTTT. The V gene is TRBV29-1, the J gene TRBJ2-2; possibly TRBD1 or TRBD2 for D (6 bases each). The length of the CDR3 is 14 residues. In germline, CDR1 is SQVTM, CDR2 ANQGSEA. V lost 2 bases, J lost 3 bases, and 10 bases lay in between.

The sample holds a few counts of this clone. This CDR3 reads CASSDIPRRLPGGYTF. DNA of the CDR3: TGTGCCAGCAGTGACATACCCCGACGGCTACCGGGAGGCTACACCTTC. The chain recombines TRBV28 with TRBJ1-2; D not resolved. Trimming cost V 5 bases and J 8 bases, with 24 bases left between them. Germline lookup yields CDR1 MDHEN and CDR2 SYDVKM. The CDR3 contains 16 residues.

V gene TRBV10-3 combines with J gene TRBJ2-5, with D tentatively TRBD1 or TRBD2 (5 bases each). V was pared by 10 bases and J by 1 base, with 7 bases between. The CDR3 is made up of 11 amino acids. Germline CDR1 reads ENHRY; CDR2 reads SYGVKD. Here the CDR3 reads CATGPQETQYF. The DNA of the CDR3 is TGTGCCACGGGACCCCAAGAGACCCAGTACTTC.

Comment on this clone: The sample carries other DNA sequences with the same CDR3. This chain links TRBV7-9 with TRBJ2-1; D is unclear. CDR3 length equals 11 residues. In germline, CDR1 is SEHNR, CDR2 FQNEAQ (reference sequence). The ends were cut back, 3 bases at V and 5 bases at J, with 2 bases in the middle. CDR3 sequence: CASSFDNEQFF. The CDR3 nucleotides are TGTGCCAGCAGCTTTGACAATGAGCAGTTCTTC.